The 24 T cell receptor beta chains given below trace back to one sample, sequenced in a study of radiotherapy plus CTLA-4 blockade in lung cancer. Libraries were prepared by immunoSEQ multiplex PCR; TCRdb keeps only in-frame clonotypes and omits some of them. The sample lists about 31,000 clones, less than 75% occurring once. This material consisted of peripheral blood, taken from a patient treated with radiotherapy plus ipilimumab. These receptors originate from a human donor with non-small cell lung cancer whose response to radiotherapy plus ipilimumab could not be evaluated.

CDR3 region: CATRSISPNTGELFF. CDR3 DNA sequence: TGTGCCACCAGATCAATTTCCCCGAACACCGGGGAGCTGTTTTTT. The chain joins TRBV15 to TRBJ2-2; D is ambiguous. CDR1 and CDR2 from the germline V gene are LNHNV and YYDKDF (reference sequence). The CDR3 loop spans 15 amino acids. V shed 6 bases and J shed 0 bases, with 11 bases lying between them. Based on the CDR3 plus reference TRBV15 and TRBJ2-2, the full variable domain is DAMVIQNPRYQVTQFGKPVTLSCSQTLNHNVMYWYQQKSSQAPKLLFHYYDKDFNNEADTPDNFQSRRPNTSFCFLDIRSPGLGDTAMYLCATRSISPNTGELFFGEGSRLTVL.

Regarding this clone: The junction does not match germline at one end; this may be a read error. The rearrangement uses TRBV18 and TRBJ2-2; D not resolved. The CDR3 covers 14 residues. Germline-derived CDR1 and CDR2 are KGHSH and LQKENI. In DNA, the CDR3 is TGTGCCAGCTCACCACTCAGGAACTCCGGGGAGCTGTTTTTT. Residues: CASSPLRNSGELFF.

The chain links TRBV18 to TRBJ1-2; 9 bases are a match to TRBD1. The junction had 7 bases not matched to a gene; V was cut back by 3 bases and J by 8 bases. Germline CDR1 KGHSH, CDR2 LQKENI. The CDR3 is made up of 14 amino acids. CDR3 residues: CASSPEGQGSGYTF. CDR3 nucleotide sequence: TGTGCCAGCTCACCTGAGGGACAGGGAAGCGGCTACACCTTC.

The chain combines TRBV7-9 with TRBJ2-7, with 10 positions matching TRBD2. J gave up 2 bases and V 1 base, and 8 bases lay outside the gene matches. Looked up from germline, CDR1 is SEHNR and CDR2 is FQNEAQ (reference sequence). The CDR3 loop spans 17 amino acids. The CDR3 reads CASSLVLRTSGTYEQYF. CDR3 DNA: TGTGCCAGCAGCTTAGTATTAAGGACTAGCGGAACCTACGAGCAGTACTTC.

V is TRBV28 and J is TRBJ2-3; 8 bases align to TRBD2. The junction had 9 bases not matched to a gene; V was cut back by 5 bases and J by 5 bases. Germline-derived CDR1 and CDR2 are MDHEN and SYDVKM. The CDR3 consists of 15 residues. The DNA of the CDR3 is TGTGCCAGCAGTGTCCCGGGACTAGTAAGAGATACGCAGTATTTT. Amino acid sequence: CASSVPGLVRDTQYF.

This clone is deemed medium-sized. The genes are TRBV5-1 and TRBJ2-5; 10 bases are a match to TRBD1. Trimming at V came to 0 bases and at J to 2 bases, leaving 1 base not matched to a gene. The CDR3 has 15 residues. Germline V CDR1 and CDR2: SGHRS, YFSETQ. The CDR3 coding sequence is TGCGCCAGCAGCTTGGCGGGACAGGGGCAAGAGACCCAGTACTTC. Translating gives CASSLAGQGQETQYF.

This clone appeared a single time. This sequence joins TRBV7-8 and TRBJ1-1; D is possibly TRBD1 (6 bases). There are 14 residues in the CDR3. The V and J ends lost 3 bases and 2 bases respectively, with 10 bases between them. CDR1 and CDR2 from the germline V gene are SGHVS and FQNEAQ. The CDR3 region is CASSLTGGNTEAFF. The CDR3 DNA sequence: TGTGCCAGCAGCTTGACAGGCGGTAACACTGAAGCTTTCTTT.

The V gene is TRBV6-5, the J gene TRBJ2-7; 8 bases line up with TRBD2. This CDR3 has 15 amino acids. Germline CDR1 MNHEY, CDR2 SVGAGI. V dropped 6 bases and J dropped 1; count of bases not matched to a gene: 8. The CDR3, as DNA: TGTGCCAGCAGAGGCTCCGGGACTAGATCCTACGAGCAGTACTTC. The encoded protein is CASRGSGTRSYEQYF.

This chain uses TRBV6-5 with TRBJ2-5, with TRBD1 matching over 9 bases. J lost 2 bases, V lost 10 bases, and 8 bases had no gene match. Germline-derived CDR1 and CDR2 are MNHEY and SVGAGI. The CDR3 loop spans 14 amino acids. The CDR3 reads CAISPGQGQETQYF. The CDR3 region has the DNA TGTGCCATCAGCCCGGGACAGGGACAAGAGACCCAGTACTTC.

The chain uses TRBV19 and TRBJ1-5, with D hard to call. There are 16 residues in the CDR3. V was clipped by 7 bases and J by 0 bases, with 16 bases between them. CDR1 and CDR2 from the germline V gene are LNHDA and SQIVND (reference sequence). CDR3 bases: TGTGCCAGTACCCCTAAACCCATTTATAGCAATCAGCCCCAGCATTTT. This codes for CASTPKPIYSNQPQHF.

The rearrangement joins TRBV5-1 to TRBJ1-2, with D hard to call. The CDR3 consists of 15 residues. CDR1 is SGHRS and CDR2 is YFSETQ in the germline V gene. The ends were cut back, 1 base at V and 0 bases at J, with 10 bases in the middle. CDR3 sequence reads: CASSLSPLTNYGYTF. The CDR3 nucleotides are TGCGCCAGCAGCTTGTCCCCCTTAACTAACTATGGCTACACCTTC.

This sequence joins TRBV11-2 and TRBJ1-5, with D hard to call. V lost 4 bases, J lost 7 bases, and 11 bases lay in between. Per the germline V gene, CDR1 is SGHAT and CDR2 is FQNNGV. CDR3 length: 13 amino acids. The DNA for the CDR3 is TGTGCCAGCAGCTACAAATTCGGGCAGCCCCAGCATTTT. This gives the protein CASSYKFGQPQHF. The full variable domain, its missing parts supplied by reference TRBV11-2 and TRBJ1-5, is EAGVAQSPRYKIIEKRQSVAFWCNPISGHATLYWYQQILGQGPKLLIQFQNNGVVDDSQLPKDRFSAERLKGVDSTLKIQPAKLEDSAVYLCASSYKFGQPQHFGDGTRLSIL.

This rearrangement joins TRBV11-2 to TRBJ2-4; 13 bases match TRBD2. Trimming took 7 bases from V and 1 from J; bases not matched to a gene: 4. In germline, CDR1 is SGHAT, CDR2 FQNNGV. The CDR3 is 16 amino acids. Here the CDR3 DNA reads TGTGCCAGCACCGGGACTAGCGGGATCGCCAAAAACATTCAGTACTTC. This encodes CASTGTSGIAKNIQYF.

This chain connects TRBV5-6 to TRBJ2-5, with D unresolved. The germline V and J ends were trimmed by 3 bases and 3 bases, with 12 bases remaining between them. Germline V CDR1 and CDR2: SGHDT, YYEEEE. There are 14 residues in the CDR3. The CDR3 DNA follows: TGTGCCAGCAGCTATATTACAGAAGAAGAGACCCAGTACTTC. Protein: CASSYITEEETQYF.

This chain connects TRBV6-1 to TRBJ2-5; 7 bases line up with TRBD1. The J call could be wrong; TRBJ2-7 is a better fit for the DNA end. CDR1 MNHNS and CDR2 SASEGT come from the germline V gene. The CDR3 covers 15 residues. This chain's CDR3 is CASSEVGDSSYEQYF. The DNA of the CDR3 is TGTGCCAGCAGTGAAGTGGGGGACAGCTCCTACGAGCAGTACTTC.

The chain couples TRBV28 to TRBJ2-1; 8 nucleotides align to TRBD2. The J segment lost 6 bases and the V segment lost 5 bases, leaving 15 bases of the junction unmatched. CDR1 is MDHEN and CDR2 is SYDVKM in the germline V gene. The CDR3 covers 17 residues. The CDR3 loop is CASSLPVLGRAGNEQFF. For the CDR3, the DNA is TGTGCCAGCAGTCTCCCGGTACTCGGGAGGGCTGGCAATGAGCAGTTCTTC.

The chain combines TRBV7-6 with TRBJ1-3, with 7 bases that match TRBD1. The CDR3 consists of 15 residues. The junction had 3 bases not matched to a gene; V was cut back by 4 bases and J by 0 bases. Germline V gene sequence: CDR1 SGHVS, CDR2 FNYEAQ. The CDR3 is CASSSDRHSGNTIYF. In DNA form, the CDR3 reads TGTGCCAGCAGCTCGGACAGGCACTCTGGAAACACCATATATTTT.

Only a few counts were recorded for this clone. This CDR3 is CASSGRDRGRENTEAFF. The CDR3 bases are TGCGCCAGCAGTGGTAGAGACAGGGGGAGGGAGAACACTGAAGCTTTCTTT. This chain links TRBV10-2 with TRBJ1-1; TRBD1 aligns across 9 bases. The junction had 10 bases not matched to a gene; V was cut back by 4 bases and J by 1 base. The germline V gene encodes CDR1 WSHSY and CDR2 SAAADI. The CDR3 extends over 17 amino acids.

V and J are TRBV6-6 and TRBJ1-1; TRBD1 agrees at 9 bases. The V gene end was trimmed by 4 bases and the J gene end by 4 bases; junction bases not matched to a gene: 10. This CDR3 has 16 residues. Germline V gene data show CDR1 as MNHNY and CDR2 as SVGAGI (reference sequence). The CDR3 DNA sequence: TGTGCCAGCAGTTGGGGTCCGGGACAGGGCAGCACTGAAGCTTTCTTT. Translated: CASSWGPGQGSTEAFF.

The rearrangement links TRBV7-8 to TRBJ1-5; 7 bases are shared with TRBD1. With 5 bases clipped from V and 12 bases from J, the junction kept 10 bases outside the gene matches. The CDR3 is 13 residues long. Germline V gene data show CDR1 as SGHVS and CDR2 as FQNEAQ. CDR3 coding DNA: TGTGCCAGCAGCCTTGAACAGGGGTTGCTCCAGCATTTT. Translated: CASSLEQGLLQHF.

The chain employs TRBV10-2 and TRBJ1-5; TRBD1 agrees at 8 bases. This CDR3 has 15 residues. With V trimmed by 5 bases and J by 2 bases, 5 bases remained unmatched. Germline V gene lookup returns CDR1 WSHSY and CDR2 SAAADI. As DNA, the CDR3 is TGCGCCAGCAGTTATGGACAGGGTGGCAATCAGCCCCAGCATTTT. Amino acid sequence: CASSYGQGGNQPQHF.

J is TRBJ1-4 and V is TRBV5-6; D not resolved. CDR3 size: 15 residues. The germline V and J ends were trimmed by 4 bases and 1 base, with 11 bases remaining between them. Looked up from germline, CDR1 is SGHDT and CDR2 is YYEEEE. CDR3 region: CASSRAGRTNEKLFF. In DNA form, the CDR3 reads TGTGCCAGCAGCCGGGCGGGGAGAACTAATGAAAAACTGTTTTTT.

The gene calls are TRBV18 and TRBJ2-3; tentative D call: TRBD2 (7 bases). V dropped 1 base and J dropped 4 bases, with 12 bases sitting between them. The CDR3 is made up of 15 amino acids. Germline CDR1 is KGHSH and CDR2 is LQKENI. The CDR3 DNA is TGTGCCAGCTCACCACAAAGGGGGGGCGCAGATACGCAGTATTTT. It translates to CASSPQRGGADTQYF.

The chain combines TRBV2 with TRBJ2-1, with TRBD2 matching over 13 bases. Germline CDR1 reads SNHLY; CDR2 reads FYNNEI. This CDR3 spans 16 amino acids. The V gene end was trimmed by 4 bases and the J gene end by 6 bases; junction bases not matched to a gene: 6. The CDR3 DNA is TGTGCCAGCAGTGGCCGAACTAGCGGGAGGGGCAATGAGCAGTTCTTC. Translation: CASSGRTSGRGNEQFF.